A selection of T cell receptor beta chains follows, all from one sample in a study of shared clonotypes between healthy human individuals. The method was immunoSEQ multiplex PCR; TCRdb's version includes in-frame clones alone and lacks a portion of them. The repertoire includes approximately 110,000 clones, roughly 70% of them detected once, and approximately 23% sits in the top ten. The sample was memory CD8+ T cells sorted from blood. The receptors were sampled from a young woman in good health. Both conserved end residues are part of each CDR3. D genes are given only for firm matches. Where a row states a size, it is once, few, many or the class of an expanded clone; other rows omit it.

TGTGCCAGTAGTACCTGGGACACTGGCAATCAGCCCCAGCATTTT,CASSTWDTGNQPQHF,TRBJ1-5,NA,TRBV19,NA
TGTGCCGCGGACGCTTTCGGCTATGGCTACACCTTC,CAADAFGYGYTF,TRBJ1-2,NA,TRBV2,NA
TGTGCCAGCAGCTATGGGACTAGCGGGTTTAGCATGATCTTC,CASSYGTSGFSMIF,TRBJ2-1,TRBD2,TRBV13,NA
TGTGCCAGCAGTTTATCGGCCTACCCCTCGAACACCGGGGAGCTGTTTTTT,CASSLSAYPSNTGELFF,TRBJ2-2,NA,TRBV27,NA
TGCGCCAGCAGCCAACCGTTATCCGAGCAGTACTTC,CASSQPLSEQYF,TRBJ2-7,NA,TRBV4-1,once
TGCGCCAGCAGCGCGACAGGGGGCAAGACTGAAGCTTTCTTT,CASSATGGKTEAFF,TRBJ1-1,TRBD1,TRBV5-1,NA
TGTGCCAGCAGCAGGGGATATGGCTACACCTTC,CASSRGYGYTF,TRBJ1-2,NA,TRBV2,NA
TGCAGCGTCCAAAGAGGTGGAGACCCTAACTATGGCTACACCTTC,CSVQRGGDPNYGYTF,TRBJ1-2,NA,TRBV29-1,NA
TGTGCCAGCAGTTTCGAATTACAGGGCGATACGCAGTATTTT,CASSFELQGDTQYF,TRBJ2-3,NA,TRBV28,many
TGTGCCAGCAGTCCCCCCAGACTAGCGGGGACGTACAATGAGCAGTTCTTC,CASSPPRLAGTYNEQFF,TRBJ2-1,TRBD2,TRBV27,NA
TGTGCCAGTAGCCCGACAGGGTTCGAGCAGTACTTC,CASSPTGFEQYF,TRBJ2-7,TRBD1,TRBV19,NA
TGTGCCACCAGCAGAGATAAGGGGAGTGGGTACGAGCAGTACTTC,CATSRDKGSGYEQYF,TRBJ2-7,NA,TRBV15,NA
TGTGCCAGTAGTAGACGACAGGCTAATCAGCCCCAGCATTTT,CASSRRQANQPQHF,TRBJ1-5,NA,TRBV19,NA
TGTGCCAGTAGTATGTGGCAGGCGAGTGGCTACACCTTC,CASSMWQASGYTF,TRBJ1-2,NA,TRBV19,NA
TGTGCCAGCAGCTTGCCGGACTATGGCTACACCTTC,CASSLPDYGYTF,TRBJ1-2,NA,TRBV5-4,few
TGTGCCAGTAGTGACGGGGGGATAAAACCGAAGACCCAGTACTTC,CASSDGGIKPKTQYF,TRBJ2-5,TRBD2,TRBV19,NA
TGTGCCAGCAGTTTACCCCAGGACGGGAATCAGCCCCAGCATTTT,CASSLPQDGNQPQHF,TRBJ1-5,NA,TRBV28,many
TGTGCCAGTAGTATATGGGGGGCAAGCACAGATACGCAGTATTTT,CASSIWGASTDTQYF,TRBJ2-3,NA,TRBV19,few
TGCGCCAGCAGCCCACAGCCCAACAGGTACTCCTACGAGCAGTACTTC,CASSPQPNRYSYEQYF,TRBJ2-7,NA,TRBV4-1,NA
TGTGCCAGCCCACCAGGGGGGATCGCTGTGGGAATGGCGCAGTATTTT,CASPPGGIAVGMAQYF,TRBJ2-3,NA,TRBV2,NA
TGTGCCAGTAGTATAACTCTCCGGGAGATCGCCTACAATGAGCAGTTCTTC,CASSITLREIAYNEQFF,TRBJ2-1,NA,TRBV19,NA
TGTGCCAGCAATCTCGCGGGATGGGGGGGTGAGCAGTTCTTC,CASNLAGWGGEQFF,TRBJ2-1,TRBD2,TRBV28,NA
TGTGCCAGCCGCATAGCGGGGGTCCCAGATACGCAGTATTTT,CASRIAGVPDTQYF,TRBJ2-3,TRBD2,TRBV6-5,NA
TGCAGCGTTCGCTCCCTACGGGGGCCCCAGGAGACCCAGTACTTC,CSVRSLRGPQETQYF,TRBJ2-5,NA,TRBV29-1,NA
TGCAGCGTTGAAGTGGACAGGTGGGGCTACGAGCAGTACTTC,CSVEVDRWGYEQYF,TRBJ2-7,TRBD1,TRBV29-1,NA
TGTGCCAGCAGTTTTTACGGGTTACTAGCCAAAAACATTCAGTACTTC,CASSFYGLLAKNIQYF,TRBJ2-4,NA,TRBV27,NA
TGTGCCAGCAGTTACGGCGATGAGCGGCAAGAGACCCAGTACTTC,CASSYGDERQETQYF,TRBJ2-5,NA,TRBV6-5,once
TGTGCCATCAGTGAACATAGGCCGGCCGGGAGCACCGGGGAGCTGTTTTTT,CAISEHRPAGSTGELFF,TRBJ2-2,NA,TRBV10-3,NA
TGCGCCAGCAGCCCCCAGATCCGGATTGTCACCGGGGAGCTGTTTTTT,CASSPQIRIVTGELFF,TRBJ2-2,NA,TRBV5-1,NA
TGTGCCAGCAGTTACTCGTATGGGCGGACCGATGAGCAGTTCTTC,CASSYSYGRTDEQFF,TRBJ2-1,NA,TRBV6-5,NA
TGCGCCAGCAGCCAAGGTCCAGGTGGCGTTCGAACCGGGGAGCTGTTTTTT,CASSQGPGGVRTGELFF,TRBJ2-2,NA,TRBV4-1,NA
TGCGCCAGCAGCCCCGGGGGAGCGGGATACAATGAGCAGTTCTTC,CASSPGGAGYNEQFF,TRBJ2-1,TRBD2,TRBV5-1,NA
TGTGCCAGCAGTGATTCCGGGACTAGCGCGTACAATGAGCAGTTCTTC,CASSDSGTSAYNEQFF,TRBJ2-1,TRBD2,TRBV25-1,many
TGTGCCAGTAGTCCCCGGGTCCTTGGGGCCAACGTCCTGACTTTC,CASSPRVLGANVLTF,TRBJ2-6,NA,TRBV19,NA
TGTGCCAGCAGATCCGGGACGGGATTATACGAGCAGTACTTC,CASRSGTGLYEQYF,TRBJ2-7,NA,TRBV2,few
TGCGCCAGCAGCTCGGCCCTGACTAGCGGGAGATCCTACGAGCAGTACTTC,CASSSALTSGRSYEQYF,TRBJ2-7,TRBD2,TRBV5-1,NA
TGTGCCAGCTCACGCTCCGGGGAGTACACTGAAGCTTTCTTT,CASSRSGEYTEAFF,TRBJ1-1,NA,TRBV18,once
TGTGCCAGCAGCCAATCAGCGACCGGGGAGCTGTTTTTT,CASSQSATGELFF,TRBJ2-2,NA,TRBV6-5,NA
TGTGCCAGCAGTGAATCAGGGGCAGGTAATCAGCCCCAGCATTTT,CASSESGAGNQPQHF,TRBJ1-5,NA,TRBV25-1,NA
TGTGCCAGCAGAAAAAACAGGTCCTCCTACGAGCAGTACTTC,CASRKNRSSYEQYF,TRBJ2-7,NA,TRBV28,NA
TGTGCCAGCAGTGAAACAGGCAGCAAAACTGGGATACTCTACGAGCAGTACTTC,CASSETGSKTGILYEQYF,TRBJ2-7,NA,TRBV2,once
TGTGCCAGCACCGGGGACACAGATACGCAGTATTTT,CASTGDTDTQYF,TRBJ2-3,NA,TRBV28,NA
TGTGCCAGCAGCTTAGAATACTTGCATACCTACGAGCAGTACTTC,CASSLEYLHTYEQYF,TRBJ2-7,NA,TRBV11-2,NA
TGTGCCAGCAGTTACGGGACTAGCAGCTACGAGCAGTACTTC,CASSYGTSSYEQYF,TRBJ2-7,TRBD2,TRBV6-5,NA
TGTGCCAGCAGCTTCGGTACAGGGGATACCTACGAGCAGTACTTC,CASSFGTGDTYEQYF,TRBJ2-7,TRBD1,TRBV7-9,NA
TGCAGCGTTGCTAGCGGGGGAACTTCCTACGAGCAGTACTTC,CSVASGGTSYEQYF,TRBJ2-7,TRBD2,TRBV29-1,NA
TGTGCCAGTAGTCCCGGGCTCCCTGGGTCGGAGACCCAGTACTTC,CASSPGLPGSETQYF,TRBJ2-5,NA,TRBV19,many
TGTGCCAGCAGCCCTGCCAACTACGAGCAGTACTTC,CASSPANYEQYF,TRBJ2-7,NA,TRBV14,few
TGCAGCGTTGCCCGGGGTTTTAATGAAAAACTGTTTTTT,CSVARGFNEKLFF,TRBJ1-4,NA,TRBV29-1,NA
TGTGCCAGCAAGGACAATGGGGCTAGCGTTACCGGGGAGCTGTTTTTT,CASKDNGASVTGELFF,TRBJ2-2,NA,TRBV27,NA